Listed here is a single T cell receptor beta chain. The record originates from a study of CD8 T cells in Susac syndrome. From germline, CDR1 is DFQATT and CDR2 SNEGSKA (reference sequence). V dropped 7 bases and J dropped 5 bases, with 17 bases sitting between them. CDR3 length: 13 residues. With random hexamers, about 0.45 to 1 ug RNA was reverse transcribed. Amplification of TCR beta CDR3 spanned 54 Vbeta and 13 Jbeta via immunoSEQ multiplex PCR. TCRdb reanalysed the immunoSEQ multiplex PCR reads using MiXCR and keeps one entry per CDR3 protein. The profile covers about 210,000 distinct CDR3 sequences, with roughly 96% appearing a single time and roughly 0.1% taken by the ten largest.

This receptor was taken from a human donor with multiple sclerosis. This chain connects TRBV20-1 to TRBJ2-5; D possibly corresponds to TRBD2 (6 bases). The material sequenced was CD4+ T cells from PBMCs. CDR3 sequence (DNA): TGCAGTGTCCGACGCGGGGCGAGGGAGACCCAGTACTTC. Translating gives CSVRRGARETQYF.